This TCR beta chain was sequenced in a study of blood T cell repertoires in COVID-19. Generated by immunoSEQ multiplex PCR, the TCRdb table keeps only in-frame clones and is missing some. The sample shows 150,000 to 200,000 clones, over 70% of them seen only once. V dropped 5 bases and J dropped 3 bases, with 7 bases sitting between them. Per germline, CDR1 MRHNA and CDR2 SNTAGT. There are 13 residues in the CDR3. Living in under 30 US areas, the participants were between 18 and 89 years of age. The clonotype originates from a woman aged 50 to 65 in a cohort exposed to, infected with or recovered from COVID-19 (not recorded which). This sequence joins TRBV6-4 and TRBJ2-2; the D gene is possibly TRBD2 (6 bases). The sample taken for sequencing was PBMCs or T cells enriched from blood (not recorded which). The DNA for the CDR3 is TGTGCCAGCAGTTCGGGGGACACCGGGGAGCTGTTTTTT. It is translated as CASSSGDTGELFF.